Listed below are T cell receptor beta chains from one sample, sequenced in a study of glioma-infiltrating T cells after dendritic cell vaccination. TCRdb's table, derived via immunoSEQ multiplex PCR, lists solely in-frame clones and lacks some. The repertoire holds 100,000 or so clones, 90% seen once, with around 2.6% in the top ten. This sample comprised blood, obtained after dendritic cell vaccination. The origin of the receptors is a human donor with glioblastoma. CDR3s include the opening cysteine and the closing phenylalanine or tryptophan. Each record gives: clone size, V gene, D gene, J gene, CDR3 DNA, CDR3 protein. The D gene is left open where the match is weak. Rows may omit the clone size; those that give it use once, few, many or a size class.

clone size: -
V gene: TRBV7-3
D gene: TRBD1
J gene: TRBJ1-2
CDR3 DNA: TGTGCCAGCAGCTCGGGGACAGGTGATGGCTACACCTTC
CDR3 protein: CASSSGTGDGYTF

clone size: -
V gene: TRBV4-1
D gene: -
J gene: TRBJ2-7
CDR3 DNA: TGCGCCAGCAGCCAATATCCCCAGGGGTCCTACGAGCAGTACTTC
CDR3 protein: CASSQYPQGSYEQYF

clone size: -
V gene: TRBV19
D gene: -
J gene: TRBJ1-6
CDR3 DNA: TGTGCCAGTAGATCGGGGGAGATGAATTCACCCCTCCACTTT
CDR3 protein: CASRSGEMNSPLHF

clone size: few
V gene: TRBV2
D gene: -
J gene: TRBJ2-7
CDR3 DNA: TGTGCCAGCAGTGAAGCGCTAAGGGGTTACGAGCAGTACTTC
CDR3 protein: CASSEALRGYEQYF

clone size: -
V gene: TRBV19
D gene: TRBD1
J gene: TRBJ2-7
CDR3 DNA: TGTGCCAGTAGTCCTCTCGCGACAGGGATTTACGAGCAGTACTTC
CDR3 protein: CASSPLATGIYEQYF

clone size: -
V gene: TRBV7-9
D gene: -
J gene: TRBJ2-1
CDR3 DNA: TGTGCCAGCAGCTCCCCAACTCCGCCAATTTCCTACAATGAGCAGTTCTTC
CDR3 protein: CASSSPTPPISYNEQFF

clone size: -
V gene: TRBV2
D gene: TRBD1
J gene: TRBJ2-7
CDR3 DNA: TGTGCCAGCAAAGGACAGGTGGGGACGCGGTCTTCCTACGAGCAGTACTTC
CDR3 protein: CASKGQVGTRSSYEQYF

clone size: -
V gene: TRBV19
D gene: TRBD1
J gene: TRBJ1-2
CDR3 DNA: TGTGCCAGTAGGTGGACAGGGGAGATGGATGGCTACACCTTC
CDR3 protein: CASRWTGEMDGYTF

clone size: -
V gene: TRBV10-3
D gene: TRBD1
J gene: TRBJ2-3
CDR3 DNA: TGTGCCATCAGTCCCGGGACAGGGGCCACAGATACGCAGTATTTT
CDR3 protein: CAISPGTGATDTQYF

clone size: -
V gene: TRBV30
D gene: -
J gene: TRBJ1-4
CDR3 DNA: TGTGCCTGGAGTGGAGGAGGAGTAGGAGAAAAACTGTTTTTT
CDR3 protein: CAWSGGGVGEKLFF

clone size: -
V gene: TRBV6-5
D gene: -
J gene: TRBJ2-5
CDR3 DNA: TGTGCCAGCAGTTACTCTAGCGGTTCGAAGACCCAGTACTTC
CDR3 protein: CASSYSSGSKTQYF

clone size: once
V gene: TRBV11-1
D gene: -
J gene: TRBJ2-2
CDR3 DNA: TGTGCCAGCAGCTTGGGTAGCAGGAACACCGGGGAGCTGTTTTTT
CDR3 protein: CASSLGSRNTGELFF

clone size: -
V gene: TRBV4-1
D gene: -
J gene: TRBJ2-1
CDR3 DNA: TGCGCCGTCCGGGGGGCCGGTGTCGCTGAGCAGTTCTTC
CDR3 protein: CAVRGAGVAEQFF

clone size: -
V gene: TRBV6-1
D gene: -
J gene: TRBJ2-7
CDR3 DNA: TGTGCCAGCAGTGAAGCAGCTTACGAGCAGTACTTC
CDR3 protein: CASSEAAYEQYF

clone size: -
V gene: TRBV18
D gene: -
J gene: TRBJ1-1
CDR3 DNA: TGTGCCAGCTCACAGTCAGCCGGGGGGGTGACTGAAGCTTTCTTT
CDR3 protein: CASSQSAGGVTEAFF

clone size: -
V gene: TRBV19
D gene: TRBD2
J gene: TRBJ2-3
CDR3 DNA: TGTGCCAGTAGTGATCCTAGCGGGATTGGTACAGATACGCAGTATTTT
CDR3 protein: CASSDPSGIGTDTQYF

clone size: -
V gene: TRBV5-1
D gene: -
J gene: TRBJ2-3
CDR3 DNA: TGCGCCAGCAGTAGGCGGTCTACAGATACGCAGTATTTT
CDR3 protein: CASSRRSTDTQYF

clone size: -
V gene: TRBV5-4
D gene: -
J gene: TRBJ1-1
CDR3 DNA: TGTGCCAGCAGCTTGGCCCTGGGGGGGGCGACTGAAGCTTTCTTT
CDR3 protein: CASSLALGGATEAFF

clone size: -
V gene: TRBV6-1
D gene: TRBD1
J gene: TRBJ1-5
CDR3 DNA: TGTGCCAGCACCGGCGGACAGGGACGACAGCCCCAGCATTTT
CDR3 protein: CASTGGQGRQPQHF

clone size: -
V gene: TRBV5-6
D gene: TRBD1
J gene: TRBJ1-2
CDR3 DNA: TGTGCCAGCAGCTTGGTCGACCGGGACAGCTTATATGGCTACACCTTC
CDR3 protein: CASSLVDRDSLYGYTF

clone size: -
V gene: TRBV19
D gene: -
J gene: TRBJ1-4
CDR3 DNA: TGTGCCAGTAGTGTACCGCGGAGGGATGAAAAACTGTTTTTT
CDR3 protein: CASSVPRRDEKLFF

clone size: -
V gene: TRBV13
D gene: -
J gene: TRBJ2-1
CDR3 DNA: TGTGCCAGCAGCCGGCCGGGGTGGAACAATGAGCAGTTCTTC
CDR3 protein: CASSRPGWNNEQFF

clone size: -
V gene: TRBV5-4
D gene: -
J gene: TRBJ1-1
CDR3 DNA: TGTGCCAGCAGCTCCCCCGGGGTTTTAGTAGGAGCTTTCTTT
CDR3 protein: CASSSPGVLVGAFF

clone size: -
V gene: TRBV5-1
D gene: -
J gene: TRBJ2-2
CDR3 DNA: TGCGCCAGCAGACCACTTGAAAGCACCGGGGAGCTGTTTTTT
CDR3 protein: CASRPLESTGELFF

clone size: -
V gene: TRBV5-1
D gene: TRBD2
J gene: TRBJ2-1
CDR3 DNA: TGCGCCAGCAGCTTGTCCAGCGGGGGATACAATGAGCAGTTCTTC
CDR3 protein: CASSLSSGGYNEQFF

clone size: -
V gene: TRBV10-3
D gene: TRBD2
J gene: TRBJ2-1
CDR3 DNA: TGTGCCATCAGTGGGGGGACTAGCGGGAAAGGTGAGCAGTTCTTC
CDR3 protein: CAISGGTSGKGEQFF

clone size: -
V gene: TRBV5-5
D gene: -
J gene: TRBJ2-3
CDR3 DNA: TGTGCCAGCAGCTTTTTTAGCGCCCAGGATACGCAGTATTTT
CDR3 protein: CASSFFSAQDTQYF

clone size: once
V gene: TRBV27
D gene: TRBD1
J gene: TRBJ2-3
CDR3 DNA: TGTGCCAGCAGTTCCTGGACAGGGGGCACAGATACGCAGTATTTT
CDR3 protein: CASSSWTGGTDTQYF

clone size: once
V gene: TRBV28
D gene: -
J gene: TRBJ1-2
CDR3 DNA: TGTGCCAGCAGTTACGGACAGAACTATGGCTACACCTTC
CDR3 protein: CASSYGQNYGYTF

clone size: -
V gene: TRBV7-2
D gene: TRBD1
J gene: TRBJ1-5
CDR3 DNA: TGTGCCAGCAGCTTAGCGAAATGGGACAGTGTTTATGGAGCCCAGCATTTT
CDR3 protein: CASSLAKWDSVYGAQHF

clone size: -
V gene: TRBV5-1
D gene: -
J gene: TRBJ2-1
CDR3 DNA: TGCGCCAGCAGCTTGCTACCCGACTCCGCCGAGGGGTTCTTC
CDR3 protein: CASSLLPDSAEGFF

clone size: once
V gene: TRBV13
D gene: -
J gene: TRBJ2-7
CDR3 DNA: TGTGCCAGCAGTGATCGGGGAGCCTACGAGCAGTACTTC
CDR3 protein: CASSDRGAYEQYF

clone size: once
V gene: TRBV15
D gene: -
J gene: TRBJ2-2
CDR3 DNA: TGTGCCACCAGCAGAGGGTTGGGGCAGGTCCGCGCCACCGGGGAGCTGTTTTTT
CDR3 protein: CATSRGLGQVRATGELFF

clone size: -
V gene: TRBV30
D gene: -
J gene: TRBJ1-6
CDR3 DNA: TGTGCCTGGAGAGGATTACGACTCTATTCACCCCTCCACTTT
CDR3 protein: CAWRGLRLYSPLHF

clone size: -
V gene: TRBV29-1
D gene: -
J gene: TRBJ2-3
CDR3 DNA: TGCAGCGGGCGGGGAAGAAGCACAGATACGCAGTATTTT
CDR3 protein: CSGRGRSTDTQYF

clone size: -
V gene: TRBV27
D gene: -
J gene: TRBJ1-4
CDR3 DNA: TGTGCCAGCAGTTTATCCAGGGTTCCAACTAATGAAAAACTGTTTTTT
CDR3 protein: CASSLSRVPTNEKLFF

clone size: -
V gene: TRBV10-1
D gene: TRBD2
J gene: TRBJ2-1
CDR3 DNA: TGCGCCAGCAGTGTTAGCGGGAGTAGGAATGAGCAGTTCTTC
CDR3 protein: CASSVSGSRNEQFF

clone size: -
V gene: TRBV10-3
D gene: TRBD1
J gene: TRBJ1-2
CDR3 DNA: TGTGCCATCAGTGCCCCGACAGGGACAGGATACACCTTC
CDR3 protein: CAISAPTGTGYTF

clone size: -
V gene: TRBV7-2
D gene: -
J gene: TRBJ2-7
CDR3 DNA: TGTGCCAGCAGCCTTGGAGGGACCCGGGCCTACGAGCAGTACTTC
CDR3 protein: CASSLGGTRAYEQYF

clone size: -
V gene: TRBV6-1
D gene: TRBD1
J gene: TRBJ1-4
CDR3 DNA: TGTGCCAGCTACCAGGGGGCTTCTAATGAAAAACTGTTTTTT
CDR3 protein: CASYQGASNEKLFF

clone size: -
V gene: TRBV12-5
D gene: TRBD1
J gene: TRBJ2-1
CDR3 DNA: TGTGCTAGTGGTTTGTGGGGGACAGGGAATTACAATGAGCAGTTCTTC
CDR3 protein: CASGLWGTGNYNEQFF

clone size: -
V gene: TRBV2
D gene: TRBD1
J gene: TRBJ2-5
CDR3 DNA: TGTGCCAGCAGTGGACAGGGGAGCGTACAAGAGACCCAGTACTTC
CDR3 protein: CASSGQGSVQETQYF

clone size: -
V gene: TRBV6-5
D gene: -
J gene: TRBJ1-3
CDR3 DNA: TGTGCCACTAAGGGGGTCATCAGCTCTGGAAACACCATATATTTT
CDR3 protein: CATKGVISSGNTIYF

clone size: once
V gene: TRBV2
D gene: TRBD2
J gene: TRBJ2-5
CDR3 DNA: TGTGCCAGCAGTGAAGCGCTAGCGGGAGCCGAGACCCAGTACTTC
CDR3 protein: CASSEALAGAETQYF

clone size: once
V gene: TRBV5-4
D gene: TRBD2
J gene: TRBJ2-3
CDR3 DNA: TGTGCCAGCACTTCCGTATTAGGGACTAGCGGATCAGATACGCAGTATTTT
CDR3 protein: CASTSVLGTSGSDTQYF

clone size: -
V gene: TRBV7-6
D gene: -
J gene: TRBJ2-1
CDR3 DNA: TGTGCCAGCAGTCCTGAAGAGGGAAGTGAGCAGTTCTTC
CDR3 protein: CASSPEEGSEQFF

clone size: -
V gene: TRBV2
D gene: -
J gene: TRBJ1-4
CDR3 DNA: TGTGCCAGCAGTGAACTGGGGGCGCGGGTCGAAAAACTGTTTTTT
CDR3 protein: CASSELGARVEKLFF

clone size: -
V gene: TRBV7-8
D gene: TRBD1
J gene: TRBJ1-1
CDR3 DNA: TGTGCCAGCAGCCGACAGGGGAAGAACACTGAAGCTTTCTTT
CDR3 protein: CASSRQGKNTEAFF

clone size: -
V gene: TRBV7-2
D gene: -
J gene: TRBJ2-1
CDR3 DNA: TGTGCCAGCAGCTTACGTCTCAGGAGGGCGGGGAATGAGCAGTTCTTC
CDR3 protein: CASSLRLRRAGNEQFF